These 22 T cell receptor beta chains came from one sample sequenced in a study of blood T cell repertoires in COVID-19. Method: immunoSEQ multiplex PCR; TCRdb's copy keeps in-frame clones and lacks some. Of around 250,000 clones detected, 75% to 90% appear once; the ten largest clones hold approximately 1.9%. Sequencing used PBMCs or T cells enriched from blood (not recorded which). Receptors originate from a woman between 50 and 59 years old who had recovered from COVID-19.

The chain employs TRBV4-1 and TRBJ2-7; the match to TRBD2 covers 7 bases. J gave up 4 bases and V 4 bases, and 7 bases lay outside the gene matches. This CDR3 contains 14 residues. Germline V gene lookup returns CDR1 MGHRA and CDR2 YSYEKL. The CDR3 coding sequence is TGCGCCAGCAGCCCCAGGAGGGGAGGGTACGAGCAGTACTTC. Protein sequence: CASSPRRGGYEQYF.

The V gene is TRBV28, the J gene TRBJ2-7; TRBD1 is a possible D gene (7 bases). This CDR3 region has 14 residues. Germline CDR1 reads MDHEN; CDR2 reads SYDVKM. V gave up 5 bases and J gave up 4 bases, with 15 bases separating them. CDR3 bases: TGTGCCAGCAGTGCGGGACAGTCAGTTTACGAGCAGTACTTC. Translating gives CASSAGQSVYEQYF.

This clone appeared a few times. The J gene is TRBJ2-2, the V gene TRBV5-1, with unresolved D. Germline values: CDR1 SGHRS, CDR2 YFSETQ. Between the trimmed V and J ends, which lost 5 bases and 3 bases, there was a span of 14 bases. This CDR3 comprises 15 residues. In nucleotides, the CDR3 is TGCGCCAGCAGGAAGTCCGGGTGGGACACCGGGGAGCTGTTTTTT. The encoded protein is CASRKSGWDTGELFF.

The V and J genes are TRBV19 and TRBJ2-1, with TRBD2 identical over 9 bases. The CDR3 is 14 residues long. CDR1 and CDR2 from the germline V gene are LNHDA and SQIVND (reference sequence). J lost 7 bases, V lost 3 bases, and 4 bases had no gene match. The DNA of the CDR3 is TGTGCCAGTAGTATCTTAGCGGGAGATAATGAGCAGTTCTTC. Its protein product is CASSILAGDNEQFF.

This clone was detected only a few times. The rearrangement joins TRBV7-9 to TRBJ1-2, with TRBD1 matching over 8 bases. The J segment lost 1 base and the V segment lost 6 bases, leaving 7 bases of the junction unmatched. There are 15 residues in the CDR3. Germline-derived CDR1 and CDR2 are SEHNR and FQNEAQ (reference sequence). The DNA for the CDR3 is TGTGCCAGCAGTTCAACAGGGGGAAGTAACTATGGCTACACCTTC. This gives the protein CASSSTGGSNYGYTF.

The chain uses TRBV28 and TRBJ1-2; TRBD1 is a possible D gene (5 bases). The CDR3 sequence is 13 residues long. The germline V gene has CDR1 MDHEN and CDR2 SYDVKM. V lost 5 bases and J lost 3, with 10 bases in between. The CDR3 here is CASSPGNDYGYTF. CDR3 DNA: TGTGCCAGCAGTCCAGGGAACGACTATGGCTACACCTTC.

This clone was seen more than once but under ten times. V is TRBV5-4 and J is TRBJ2-7; 13 bases match TRBD2. This CDR3 has 14 residues. Trimming at V came to 6 bases and at J to 8 bases, leaving 8 bases not matched to a gene. Germline CDR1 reads SGHNT; CDR2 reads YYREEE (reference sequence). CDR3 DNA sequence: TGTGCCAGCAAAACCGGGACTAGCGGGGAGAAGCAGTACTTC. Amino acid sequence: CASKTGTSGEKQYF.

V usage is TRBV5-1 and J usage is TRBJ2-2; 9 bases line up with TRBD2. V lost 6 bases and J lost 4; bases outside the gene matches: 7. Germline lookup yields CDR1 SGHRS and CDR2 YFSETQ. CDR3 length: 15 residues. The CDR3 DNA reads as TGCGCCAGCACCCCCCTAGCGGGGCGCACCGGGGAGCTGTTTTTT. Translated: CASTPLAGRTGELFF.

The chain uses TRBV5-4 and TRBJ2-2; D remains ambiguous. V gave up 5 bases and J gave up 4 bases, with 9 bases separating them. This CDR3 spans 13 amino acids. CDR1 and CDR2 (germline): SGHNT, YYREEE (reference sequence). As DNA, the CDR3 is TGTGCCAGCAGTCCGGTCACCACCGGGGAGCTGTTTTTT. Amino acid sequence: CASSPVTTGELFF.

Turning to this clone: The identical CDR3 is also encoded by other nucleotide sequences in the sample. This chain uses TRBV5-1 with TRBJ1-2; D is perhaps TRBD1 (6 bases). V was cut by 3 bases and J by 7 bases, with 31 bases left in between. The CDR3 totals 19 residues. Per the germline V gene, CDR1 is SGHRS and CDR2 is YFSETQ. The CDR3 reads CASSYVGGPGSTEMGGYTF. In DNA form, the CDR3 reads TGCGCCAGCAGCTATGTGGGGGGGCCGGGTTCAACGGAGATGGGTGGCTACACCTTC.

The gene calls are TRBV5-1 and TRBJ2-7, with D possibly being TRBD2 (6 bases). CDR1 SGHRS and CDR2 YFSETQ come from the germline V gene. CDR3 size: 15 residues. The V end was cut by 0 bases, the J end by 4 bases, with 14 bases between. DNA for the CDR3: TGCGCCAGCAGCTTGGCCCCGGGACTGTCTTACGAGCAGTACTTC. Protein: CASSLAPGLSYEQYF.

This rearrangement joins TRBV14 to TRBJ1-5; D gene unclear. CDR1 is SGHDN and CDR2 is FVKESK in the germline V gene. This CDR3 has 13 amino acids. With 5 bases removed from V and 2 bases from J, the gap between germline ends came to 7 bases. Here the CDR3 reads CASSSFGNQPQHF. CDR3 DNA: TGTGCCAGCAGCTCTTTTGGCAATCAGCCCCAGCATTTT.

The CDR3 DNA reads TGTGCCAGCAGTTTAGGTGGGACAGGGGATCAGCCCCAGCATTTT. Translating gives CASSLGGTGDQPQHF. The chain is built from TRBV28 and TRBJ1-5, with 10 bases matching TRBD1. This CDR3 has 15 residues. Looked up from germline, CDR1 is MDHEN and CDR2 is SYDVKM. V lost 2 bases, J lost 5 bases, and 3 bases stayed unmatched.

V is TRBV29-1 and J is TRBJ2-1, with 8 bases aligning to TRBD2. The V and J ends lost 8 bases and 6 bases, in that order; junction bases with no gene match: 9. This CDR3 has 13 amino acids. The V gene's germline CDR1 is SQVTM and CDR2 ANQGSEA. This CDR3 reads CSLLADPFNEQFF. CDR3 bases: TGCAGCCTACTAGCGGACCCTTTCAATGAGCAGTTCTTC.

V is TRBV3-1 (or the pseudogene TRBV3-2) and J is TRBJ2-1, with D uncertain. Germline CDR1 and CDR2: LGHDT and YNNKEL (reference sequence). The V end lost 0 bases, the J end lost 2 bases, and 8 bases lay between the germline ends. The CDR3 extends over 15 amino acids. Here the CDR3 DNA reads TGTGCCAGCAGCCAAGATAGAGCTCCCTACAATGAGCAGTTCTTC. Protein sequence: CASSQDRAPYNEQFF.

This clone was found a few times. This chain joins TRBV19 and TRBJ1-1; D might be TRBD1 (6 bases). Germline values: CDR1 LNHDA, CDR2 SQIVND (reference sequence). V gave up 4 bases and J gave up 2 bases, with 11 bases separating them. This CDR3 has 14 residues. The CDR3 DNA reads TGTGCCAGTAGTACAGGACAGTTTAACACTGAAGCTTTCTTT. Encoded protein: CASSTGQFNTEAFF.

The chain links TRBV2 to TRBJ1-6; 10 bases map to TRBD1. The CDR3 covers 14 residues. V dropped 5 bases and J dropped 10; count of bases not matched to a gene: 5. Germline V lookup: CDR1 SNHLY, CDR2 FYNNEI. CDR3 in DNA: TGTGCCAGCAGTACCGGGACAGGGGAATCACCCCTCCACTTT. It encodes CASSTGTGESPLHF.

CDR3 nucleotide sequence: TGTGCCAGCAGTGAAGCGCTATCGCGGGGGAGTCCTAGCACAGATACGCAGTATTTT. Translating it yields CASSEALSRGSPSTDTQYF. V is TRBV6-1 and J is TRBJ2-3, with TRBD2 identical over 7 bases. Looked up from germline, CDR1 is MNHNS and CDR2 is SASEGT. This CDR3 is built from 19 residues. The V gene end was trimmed by 0 bases and the J gene end by 0 bases; junction bases not matched to a gene: 12.

V usage is TRBV3-1 (or the pseudogene TRBV3-2) and J usage is TRBJ1-2; 8 bases agree with TRBD1. The CDR3 runs 16 residues. V lost 1 base to trimming and J lost 1 base; unmatched junction nucleotides: 5. Looked up from germline, CDR1 is LGHDT and CDR2 is YNNKEL (reference sequence). The DNA for the CDR3 is TGTGCCAGCAGCCAAGGATCAGGGGGCGGTAACTATGGCTACACCTTC. It is translated as CASSQGSGGGNYGYTF.

This clone was detected once. CDR3 amino acids: CASSQVGSGGAFF. In DNA form, the CDR3 reads TGCGCCAGCAGCCAAGTCGGCTCAGGGGGAGCTTTCTTT. The genes are TRBV4-1 and TRBJ1-1; 7 positions match TRBD1. V was pared by 1 base and J by 10 bases, with 6 bases of the junction left unmatched. The CDR3 spans 13 residues. Germline V gene data show CDR1 as MGHRA and CDR2 as YSYEKL.

The chain is built from TRBV7-9 and TRBJ2-7; possibly TRBD2 for D (6 bases). The CDR3 contains 13 residues. Germline V lookup: CDR1 SEHNR, CDR2 FQNEAQ (reference sequence). For the CDR3, the DNA is TGTGCGATTAGCGGAGGGGAAGTCTACGAGCAGTACTTC. Its protein product is CAISGGEVYEQYF.

The gene calls are TRBV6-5 and TRBJ1-1; 8 bases are a match to TRBD1. The V segment lost 4 bases and the J segment 8 bases; nucleotides outside the gene matches: 9. CDR1 is MNHEY and CDR2 is SVGAGI in the germline V gene. The CDR3 is 14 residues long. CDR3 coding DNA: TGTGCCAGCAGTTTTCAGGGGGCGAATGTGGAAGCTTTCTTT. As protein: CASSFQGANVEAFF.